The entry below describes one T cell receptor beta chain. Its antigen is currently unknown. The data stem from a study of cytomegalovirus exposure and HLA in healthy donors. Study-level background: One earlier analysis, a look at some 180 million T cells, found about 100 million unique TCR beta sequences.

Primers for the PCR totalled 60 Vbeta and 13 Jbeta. Some clones are missing from TCRdb's copy, which holds only in-frame ones; the method was immunoSEQ multiplex PCR. Counted here are approximately 160,000 clones, over 75% occurring once; the ten biggest clones make up about 1.9%. CDR3 size: 14 residues. Germline values: CDR1 SGHDT, CDR2 YYEEEE. V dropped 0 bases and J dropped 0 bases, with 6 bases sitting between them. General study results and limits: Later on, analysis showed that most CMV-associated TCR beta chains appeared to be HLA-restricted. Sequence variants that were highly shared formed a cluster that was likely a sequencing artifact.

This receptor was taken from a woman aged 18-29 years in good health and CMV-seronegative. This chain connects TRBV5-6 to TRBJ1-1; D is uncertain. Sequencing was carried out using PBMCs. The CDR3 coding sequence is TGTGCCAGCAGCTTGGTTGGAGTGAACACTGAAGCTTTCTTT. This codes for CASSLVGVNTEAFF.